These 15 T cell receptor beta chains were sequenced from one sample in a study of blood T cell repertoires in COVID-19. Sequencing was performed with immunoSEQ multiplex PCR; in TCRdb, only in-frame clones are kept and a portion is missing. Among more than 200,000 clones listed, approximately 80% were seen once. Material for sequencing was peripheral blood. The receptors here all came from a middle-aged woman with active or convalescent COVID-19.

The CDR3 spells CASSKRGGANDNEQFF. The DNA for the CDR3 is TGTGCCAGCAGCAAAAGGGGCGGGGCCAATGACAATGAGCAGTTCTTC. The V and J genes are TRBV7-3 and TRBJ2-1, with a weak D call TRBD2 (6 bases). CDR3 length: 16 residues. Trimming removed 5 bases from V and 5 bases from J, with 19 bases in between. Germline V gives CDR1 SGHTA, CDR2 FQGTGA.

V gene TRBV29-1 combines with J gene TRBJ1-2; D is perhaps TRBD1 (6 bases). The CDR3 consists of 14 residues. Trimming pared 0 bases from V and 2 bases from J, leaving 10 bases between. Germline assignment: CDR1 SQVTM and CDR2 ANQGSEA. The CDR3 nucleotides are TGCAGCGTTGAAGAGGGGGGGACAAACTATGGCTACACCTTC. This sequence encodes CSVEEGGTNYGYTF.

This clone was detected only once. Here the CDR3 reads CASSAQTDGYTF. The DNA of the CDR3 is TGCGCCAGCAGCGCACAGACGGATGGCTACACCTTC. The chain is built from TRBV5-1 and TRBJ1-2; D unresolved. Trimming left V 4 bases short and J 6 bases short, with 10 bases between. CDR1 and CDR2 from the germline V gene are SGHRS and YFSETQ. CDR3 length: 12 residues.

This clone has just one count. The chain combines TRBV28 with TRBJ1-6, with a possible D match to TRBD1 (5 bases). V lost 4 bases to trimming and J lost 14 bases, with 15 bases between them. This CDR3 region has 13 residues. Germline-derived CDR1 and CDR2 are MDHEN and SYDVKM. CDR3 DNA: TGTGCCAGCAGTTCCGGCGGGGTCAGGGCCCTCCACTTT. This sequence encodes CASSSGGVRALHF.

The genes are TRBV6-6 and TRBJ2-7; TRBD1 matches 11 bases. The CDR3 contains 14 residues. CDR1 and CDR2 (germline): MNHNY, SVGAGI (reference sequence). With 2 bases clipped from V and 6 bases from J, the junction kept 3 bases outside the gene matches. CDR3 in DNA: TGTGCCAGCAGTTACGGGGGACAGGGGGGCGAGCAGTACTTC. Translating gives CASSYGGQGGEQYF.

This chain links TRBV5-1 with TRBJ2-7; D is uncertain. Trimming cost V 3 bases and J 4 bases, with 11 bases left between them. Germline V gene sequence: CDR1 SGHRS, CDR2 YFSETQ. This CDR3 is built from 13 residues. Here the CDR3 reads CASSSRQPYEQYF. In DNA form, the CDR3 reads TGCGCCAGCAGCTCCCGACAACCTTACGAGCAGTACTTC.

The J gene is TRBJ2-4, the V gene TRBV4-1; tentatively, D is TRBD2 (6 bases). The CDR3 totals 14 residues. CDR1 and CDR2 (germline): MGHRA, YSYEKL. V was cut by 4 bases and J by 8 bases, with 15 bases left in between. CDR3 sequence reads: CASSPDIGRHIQYF. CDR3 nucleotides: TGCGCCAGCAGCCCAGATATAGGGAGGCACATTCAGTACTTC.

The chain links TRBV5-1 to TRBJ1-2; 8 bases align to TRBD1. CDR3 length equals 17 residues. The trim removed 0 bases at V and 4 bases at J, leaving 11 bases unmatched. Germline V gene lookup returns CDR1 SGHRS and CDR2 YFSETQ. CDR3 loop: CASSLGPTGGSGYGYTF. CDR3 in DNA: TGCGCCAGCAGCTTGGGCCCAACAGGGGGATCGGGCTATGGCTACACCTTC.

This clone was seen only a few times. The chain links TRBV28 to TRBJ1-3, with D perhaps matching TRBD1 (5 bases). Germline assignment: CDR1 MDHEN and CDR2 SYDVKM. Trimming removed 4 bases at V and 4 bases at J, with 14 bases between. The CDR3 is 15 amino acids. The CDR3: CASSSSGRLGNTIYF. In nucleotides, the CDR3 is TGTGCCAGCAGTTCGTCAGGGCGTCTCGGAAACACCATATATTTT.

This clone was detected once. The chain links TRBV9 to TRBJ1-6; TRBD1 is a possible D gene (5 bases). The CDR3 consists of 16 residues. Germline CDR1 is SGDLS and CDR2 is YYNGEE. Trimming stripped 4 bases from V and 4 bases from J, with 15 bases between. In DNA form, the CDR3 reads TGTGCCAGCAGCAGCCTGGCGGGGCAATATAATTCACCCCTCCACTTT. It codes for CASSSLAGQYNSPLHF. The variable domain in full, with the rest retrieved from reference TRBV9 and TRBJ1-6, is DSGVTQTPKHLITATGQRVTLRCSPRSGDLSVYWYQQSLDQGLQFLIQYYNGEERAKGNILERFSAQQFPDLHSELNLSSLELGDSALYFCASSSLAGQYNSPLHFGNGTRLTVT.

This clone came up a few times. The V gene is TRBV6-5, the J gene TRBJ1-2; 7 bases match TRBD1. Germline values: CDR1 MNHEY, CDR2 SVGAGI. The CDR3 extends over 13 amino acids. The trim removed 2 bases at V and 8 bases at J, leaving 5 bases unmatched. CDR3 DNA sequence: TGTGCCAGCAGTTACCCCGGGACAGAAGGCTACACCTTC. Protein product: CASSYPGTEGYTF.

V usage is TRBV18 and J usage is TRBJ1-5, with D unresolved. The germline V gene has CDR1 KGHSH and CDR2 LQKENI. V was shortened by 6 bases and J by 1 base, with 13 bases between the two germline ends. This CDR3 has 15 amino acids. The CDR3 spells CASSPSVASNQPQHF. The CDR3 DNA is TGTGCCAGCTCCCCTTCGGTTGCGAGCAATCAGCCCCAGCATTTT.

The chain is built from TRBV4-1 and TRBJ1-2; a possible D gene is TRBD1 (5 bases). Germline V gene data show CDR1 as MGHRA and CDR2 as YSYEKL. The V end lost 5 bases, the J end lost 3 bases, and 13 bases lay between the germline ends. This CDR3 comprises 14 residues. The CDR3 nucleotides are TGCGCCAGCAGCGGCCGGGACTTCGACTATGGCTACACCTTC. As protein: CASSGRDFDYGYTF.

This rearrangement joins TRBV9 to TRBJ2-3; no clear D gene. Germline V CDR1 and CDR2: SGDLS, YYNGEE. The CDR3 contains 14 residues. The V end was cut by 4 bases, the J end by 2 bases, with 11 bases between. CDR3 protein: CASSLQSTTDTQYF. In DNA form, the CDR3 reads TGTGCCAGCAGCTTACAGAGCACCACAGATACGCAGTATTTT.

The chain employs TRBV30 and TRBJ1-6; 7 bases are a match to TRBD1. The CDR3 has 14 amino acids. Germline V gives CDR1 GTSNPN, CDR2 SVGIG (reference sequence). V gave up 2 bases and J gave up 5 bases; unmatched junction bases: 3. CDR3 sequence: CAWSRDSNNSPLHF. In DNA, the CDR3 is TGTGCCTGGAGTAGGGACAGTAATAATTCACCCCTCCACTTT.